This TCR beta chain was captured in a study of T cells after yellow fever vaccination. This clonotype was counted at least ten times. Its antigen is still unknown. A process of 5'RACE template switching, which added a universal primer site and UMIs, was used to make TCR cDNA. A single record per CDR3 protein comes from TCRdb applying MiXCR to the 5' RACE reads. The profile shows some 350,000 distinct CDR3 sequences, around a tenth of them singletons. Study results and caveats: In post-booster samples, most primary-vaccination clones reappeared (just under 98% CD4, 88% CD8).

Germline CDR1 SGHTA, CDR2 FQGNSA. Trimming cost V 2 bases and J 16 bases, with 9 bases left between them. This CDR3 comprises 11 residues. The sample consisted of PBMCs, taken on the day of the first yellow fever vaccination. This TCR came from a man in his late teens or twenties who received the YFV17D yellow fever vaccine. This chain uses TRBV7-2 with TRBJ1-6; no clear D gene. The CDR3 region has the DNA TGTGCCAGCAGCTTATTGCAGGTACTCCACTTT. Encoded protein: CASSLLQVLHF. The variable domain in full, with the rest retrieved from reference TRBV7-2 and TRBJ1-6, is GAGVSQSPSNKVTEKGKDVELRCDPISGHTALYWYRQSLGQGLEFLIYFQGNSAPDKSGLPSDRFSAERTGGSVSTLTIQRTQQEDSAVYLCASSLLQVLHFGNGTRLTVT.